Listed below are T cell receptor beta chains from one sample, sequenced in a study of PD-1 blockade in mismatch repair-deficient tumors. The data were produced by immunoSEQ multiplex PCR, yet TCRdb's version contains in-frame clones alone and is incomplete. The sample comprises roughly 110,000 clones, over 60% of which are singletons, and 4% to 5% rests with the top ten. Sequenced material: peripheral blood, taken approximately 14 months after starting pembrolizumab. These receptors were collected from an adult with mismatch repair-deficient cancer. The CDR3 runs from the conserved cysteine through the conserved F or W. Fields, in order: J gene, V gene, D gene, clone size, CDR3 DNA, CDR3 protein. A D gene is named only where the DNA matches it firmly. Rows may omit the clone size; those that give it use once, few, many or a size class.

TRBJ2-7	TRBV19	NA	NA	TGTGCCAGTAGTATAGGCCCCGAACCGGGCGAGCAGTACTTC	CASSIGPEPGEQYF
TRBJ2-2	TRBV11-2	TRBD1	NA	TGTGCCAGCAGCCCAGGGGGCCGAACCGCCGGGGAGCTGTTTTTT	CASSPGGRTAGELFF
TRBJ2-1	TRBV7-6	TRBD1	few	TGTGCCAGCAGCATAACAGGGGCCCACAATGAGCAGTTCTTC	CASSITGAHNEQFF
TRBJ1-2	TRBV6-4	TRBD1	NA	TGTGCCAGCAGTGACACCGGGACAGGGGAGGGTGGCTACACCTTC	CASSDTGTGEGGYTF
TRBJ2-3	TRBV5-1	TRBD2	once	TGCGCCAGCAGCGAGACGGGACTAGCGGACGGAGATACGCAGTATTTT	CASSETGLADGDTQYF
TRBJ2-7	TRBV29-1	NA	few	TGCAGCGTCGCATACAAAAACGAGCAGTACTTC	CSVAYKNEQYF
TRBJ2-7	TRBV9	NA	NA	TGTGCCAGCGGGGGGACAGCCTACGAGCAGTACTTC	CASGGTAYEQYF
TRBJ2-6	TRBV5-6	TRBD1	NA	TGTGCCAGCAGCACCTTACAGGGGGGTGGACCTGGGGCCAACGTCCTGACTTTC	CASSTLQGGGPGANVLTF
TRBJ1-1	TRBV15	TRBD1	NA	TGTGCCACCAGCAGACGTAGGGACAGGGTCGAAGCTTTCTTT	CATSRRRDRVEAFF
TRBJ2-1	TRBV19	TRBD2	NA	TGTGCCAGTAGTCAGACTAGCGGTACCTACAATGAGCAGTTCTTC	CASSQTSGTYNEQFF
TRBJ2-7	TRBV9	NA	few	TGTGCCAGCAGCGTAGCTGTGGGTGCGGACTACGAGCAGTACTTC	CASSVAVGADYEQYF
TRBJ1-1	TRBV19	NA	NA	TGTGCCAGTAGTAGGCAGGGGACTTTGAACACTGAAGCTTTCTTT	CASSRQGTLNTEAFF
TRBJ1-2	TRBV6-1	NA	NA	TGTGCCAGCAGTGGCCGATGGACAGCCGGCTACACCTTC	CASSGRWTAGYTF
TRBJ1-5	TRBV10-2	TRBD1	NA	TGCGCCAGCAGTGGCTCGGGACAGGGGAATCAGCCCCAGCATTTT	CASSGSGQGNQPQHF
TRBJ2-7	TRBV19	TRBD1	NA	TGTGCCAGTAGTATATCCGGACAGGGGGACGACGAGCAGTACTTC	CASSISGQGDDEQYF
TRBJ2-3	TRBV19	TRBD1	NA	TGTGCCAGTAGGGGGGGGACAGGGTCTACGTATACGCAGTATTTT	CASRGGTGSTYTQYF
TRBJ2-5	TRBV7-9	TRBD2	NA	TGTGCCAGCAGCTACGACCAAAGCGGGAAAGAGACCCAGTACTTC	CASSYDQSGKETQYF
TRBJ2-1	TRBV4-3	NA	once	TGCGCCAGCAGCCAATCGGACACCTACAATGAGCAGTTCTTC	CASSQSDTYNEQFF
TRBJ2-1	TRBV27	NA	NA	TGTGCCAGCAGTCTCGGGATGTACAATGAGCAGTTCTTC	CASSLGMYNEQFF
TRBJ1-5	TRBV6-1	NA	NA	TGTGCCAGCAGGCGACGGGAGAATCAGCCCCAGCATTTT	CASRRRENQPQHF
TRBJ1-2	TRBV14	NA	few	TGTGCCAGCAGCACCGGTGTCAACTATGGCTACACCTTC	CASSTGVNYGYTF
TRBJ2-1	TRBV11-2	NA	NA	TGTGCCAGCAGCCGGAGCGTGGTTGAGCAGTTCTTC	CASSRSVVEQFF
TRBJ1-2	TRBV18	NA	NA	TGTGCCAGCTCACCACAGGGGACCAACTATGGCTACACCTTC	CASSPQGTNYGYTF
TRBJ1-4	TRBV29-1	NA	few	TGCAGCGTTGGTTCAGGGCTCCCTAATGAAAAACTGTTTTTT	CSVGSGLPNEKLFF
TRBJ2-1	TRBV11-3	TRBD1	NA	TGTGCCAGCAGGGCCTGGGGACAGTCCAGCGAAAGCTCCTACAATGAGCAGTTCTTC	CASRAWGQSSESSYNEQFF
TRBJ1-1	TRBV6-5	NA	NA	TGTGCCAGCAGGGGGCGGGGTAGAGGCACTGAAGCTTTCTTT	CASRGRGRGTEAFF
TRBJ2-2	TRBV9	NA	NA	TGTGCCAGCAGCGGGGGACCAGACACCGGGGAGCTGTTTTTT	CASSGGPDTGELFF
TRBJ1-2	TRBV14	NA	NA	TGTGCCAGCAGCCAAGATAGAGTGGGCAGAGATGGCTACACCTTC	CASSQDRVGRDGYTF
TRBJ2-7	TRBV9	TRBD2	NA	TGTGCCAGCAGCGCAGGGACTAGCGGGATCGACGAGCAGTACTTC	CASSAGTSGIDEQYF
TRBJ1-5	TRBV6-1	NA	NA	TGTGCCAGCAGTGAAGCTGGGGATGCTCAGCCCCAGCATTTT	CASSEAGDAQPQHF
TRBJ2-2	TRBV7-9	TRBD1	few	TGTGCCAGCAGCCCGACAGGGGACACCGGGGAGCTGTTTTTT	CASSPTGDTGELFF
TRBJ2-1	TRBV11-3	TRBD2	NA	TGTGCCAGCAGCTTAGATCAGCTAGCGGGAGGAAGCCCGCAGTTCTTC	CASSLDQLAGGSPQFF
TRBJ1-3	TRBV5-1	TRBD1	NA	TGCGCCAGCAGCTTGGACAGGGGGCCTTTTGGAAACACCATATATTTT	CASSLDRGPFGNTIYF
TRBJ1-1	TRBV6-1	TRBD1	NA	TGTGCCAGCAGTGAACCCGACAGGGCCCCCAATTATGCTTTCTTT	CASSEPDRAPNYAFF
TRBJ2-1	TRBV6-1	TRBD1	NA	TGTGCCAGCAGTCCGGGACAGGGGCTCGATGAGCAGTTCTTC	CASSPGQGLDEQFF
TRBJ1-5	TRBV4-1	NA	few	TGCGCCAGCAGCCAAGTGCTGAATCAGCCCCAGCATTTT	CASSQVLNQPQHF
TRBJ2-2	TRBV7-7	NA	once	TGTGCTAGCAGCCTAAGTACGGGCGGGGAGCTGTTTTTT	CASSLSTGGELFF
TRBJ1-5	TRBV6-5	NA	once	TGTGCCAGCAGTTACGGGGAGGGGCTCTCGCCCCAGCATTTT	CASSYGEGLSPQHF
TRBJ2-2	TRBV25-1	TRBD2	NA	TGTGCCAGCAGTCCGGGGAGGGACACCGGGGAGCTGTTTTTT	CASSPGRDTGELFF
TRBJ2-2	TRBV27	NA	NA	TGTGCCAGCAGATCCCCCCTGACGGTCATCACCGGGGAGTTGTTTTTT	CASRSPLTVITGELFF
TRBJ2-7	TRBV6-5	NA	NA	TGTGCCAGCAGTTTGGGCGCCCCGCCTAGGGACGAGCAGTACTTC	CASSLGAPPRDEQYF
TRBJ2-7	TRBV9	NA	NA	TGTGCCAGCAGCCCAGACTTAAGGGACTACGAGCAGTACTTC	CASSPDLRDYEQYF
TRBJ1-5	TRBV6-5	TRBD1	many	TGTGCCAGCAGTTACGGGACAGGGGTAGATCAGCCCCAGCATTTT	CASSYGTGVDQPQHF
TRBJ1-4	TRBV19	NA	NA	TGTGCCAGTAGTATTTCTGGACGGACGGATGAAAAACTGTTTTTT	CASSISGRTDEKLFF
TRBJ2-3	TRBV5-6	TRBD2	NA	TGTGCCAGCAGCTTGTCCGGAGCGGGAGGGCGTTCAGATACGCAGTATTTT	CASSLSGAGGRSDTQYF
TRBJ2-1	TRBV7-2	TRBD1	once	TGTGCCAGCAGCGTTCGGACAGGGGACTACAATGAGCAGTTCTTC	CASSVRTGDYNEQFF
TRBJ2-7	TRBV28	TRBD2	NA	TGTGCCAGCAGGCCTCTAGCGGGAGTCTCCAAGCAGTACTTC	CASRPLAGVSKQYF
TRBJ1-2	TRBV5-4	TRBD1	NA	TGTGCCAGCAGCTTGGGTCTGGACAGGGACTATGGCTACACCTTC	CASSLGLDRDYGYTF
TRBJ1-4	TRBV7-9	TRBD1	NA	TGTGCCAGCGACCTGCCCCGTGGACAGGGGGCCGGTAATGAAAAACTGTTTTTT	CASDLPRGQGAGNEKLFF
TRBJ1-2	TRBV5-1	NA	NA	TGCGCCAGCAGCTTACAGGGTTTTTCGTATGGCTACACCTTC	CASSLQGFSYGYTF
TRBJ2-1	TRBV5-4	NA	NA	TGTGCCAGCAGCTTGGTCCGAGGGAGGAGCTACAATGAGCAGTTCTTC	CASSLVRGRSYNEQFF
TRBJ2-3	TRBV6-4	NA	NA	TGTGCCAGCAGTGACATGGGCGGGACAAGCACAGATACGCAGTATTTT	CASSDMGGTSTDTQYF
TRBJ1-1	TRBV9	NA	NA	TGTGCCAGCAGCATTGACAGCGGGGTCACTGAAGCTTTCTTT	CASSIDSGVTEAFF
TRBJ2-4	TRBV5-4	NA	few	TGTGCCAGCAGCTTGTTCCAGGGCGACATTCAGTACTTC	CASSLFQGDIQYF
TRBJ1-5	TRBV7-8	NA	NA	TGTGCCAGCAGCGGCGAGGCAGGTCATCAGCCCCAGCATTTT	CASSGEAGHQPQHF
TRBJ1-5	TRBV19	TRBD1	NA	TGTGCCAGTAGTAGGGGACAGGACAATCAGCCCCAGCATTTT	CASSRGQDNQPQHF
TRBJ2-1	TRBV30	NA	NA	TGTGCCTGGAGTCAAGGGCCAAACAATGAGCAGTTCTTC	CAWSQGPNNEQFF